The source of this T cell receptor (beta chain) is a study of a mutant IDH1 vaccine in newly diagnosed glioma. Overall study: Eight vaccine doses were administered to patients at weeks 1, 3, 5, 7, 11, 15, 19 and 23. With temozolomide cycles, or 4-6 weeks after radiotherapy alone, vaccination was started. Most patients had radiochemotherapy with temozolomide before enrollment; others had one alone.

The data were produced by immunoSEQ multiplex PCR, yet TCRdb's version contains in-frame clones alone and is incomplete. The data show 110,000 or so clones, almost 90% seen once. The sample holds a few counts of this clone. Its specificity is not known. Time point given: week 11, during vaccination. In every dose of vaccine, 300 ug of mutant IDH1 20-mer peptide was given alongside topical imiquimod. Trimming stripped 0 bases from V and 0 bases from J, with 10 bases between. This CDR3 contains 16 residues. The germline V gene has CDR1 SGHRS and CDR2 YFSETQ. The rearrangement uses TRBV5-1 and TRBJ2-1, with D possibly TRBD1 on 5 matching bases. The receptor comes from a woman between 45 and 65 years old with glioma. Here the sequenced sample was PBMCs, taken from a glioma patient whose treatment included an IDH1 peptide vaccine. The DNA of the CDR3 is TGCGCCAGCAGCTTGGGGGGCTCGTTCTCCTACAATGAGCAGTTCTTC. Its translation is CASSLGGSFSYNEQFF.